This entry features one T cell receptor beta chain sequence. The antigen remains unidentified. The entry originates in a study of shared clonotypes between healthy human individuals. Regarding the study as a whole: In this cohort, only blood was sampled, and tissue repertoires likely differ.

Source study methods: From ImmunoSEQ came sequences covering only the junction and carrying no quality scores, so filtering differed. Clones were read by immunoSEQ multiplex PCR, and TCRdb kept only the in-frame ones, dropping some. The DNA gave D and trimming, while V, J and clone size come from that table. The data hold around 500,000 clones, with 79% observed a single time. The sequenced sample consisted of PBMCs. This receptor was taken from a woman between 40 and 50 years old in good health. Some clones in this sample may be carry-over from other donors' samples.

Here the CDR3 DNA reads TGTGCCAGCAGAGGACAGGGGGACTATGGCTACACCTTC. As protein: CASRGQGDYGYTF. V usage is TRBV28 and J usage is TRBJ1-2, with 10 bases identical to TRBD1. There are 13 residues in the CDR3. The J segment lost 3 bases and the V segment lost 6 bases, leaving 1 base of the junction unmatched. CDR1 is MDHEN and CDR2 is SYDVKM in the germline V gene.